The present entry profiles one T cell receptor (beta chain) with its context. The target antigen is unknown. The germline CDR1 and CDR2 sequences are MDHEN and SYDVKM. The trim removed 5 bases at V and 5 bases at J, leaving 8 bases unmatched. CDR3 length: 15 amino acids. Clones were read by immunoSEQ multiplex PCR, and TCRdb kept only the in-frame ones, dropping some. The table has approximately 700,000 clones, around 73% seen once. The sample is drawn from a study of shared clonotypes between healthy human individuals. Study as a whole: Each donor's CD4 naive and CD4 memory cells filled three plates apiece, CD8 naive two, and CD8 memory one. Study-level findings and limits: Several donors held about 5.1% of naive CD4 clonotypes in common.

The chain uses TRBV28 and TRBJ2-5; TRBD2 matches at 10 bases. The receptor was isolated from a woman aged 30 to 39 in good health. The specimen sequenced was memory CD4+ T cells sorted from blood. Subset of the sample: CD45RA-negative fraction. The CDR3 sequence: CASSPASGRGETQYF. The CDR3 coding sequence is TGTGCCAGCAGTCCGGCTAGCGGGAGAGGGGAGACCCAGTACTTC.